There are a few counts of the clone carrying this TCR beta chain. No antigen is known for it. The junction does not match germline at one end; this may be a read error. The data belong to a study of tumor and adjacent non-tumor tissue in lung cancer. Points from the study as a whole: TCR diversity was significantly greater in tumor than normal lung tissue. Top 100 clones took a larger repertoire share in normal lung.

This sample's RNA came from whole unsorted tissue. The normal lung tissue was taken more than 3 cm from the tumor edge. CDR3 length equals 16 residues. Germline lookup yields CDR1 SGHAT and CDR2 FQDESV (reference sequence). The library came from three nested PCR rounds adapted from ARM-PCR protocols. One entry per CDR3 protein results from TCRdb running MiXCR on the multiplex PCR reads. The profile shows about 75,000 distinct CDR3 sequences, about two thirds of them singletons. This TCR came from a woman aged 45-60 years with non-small cell lung cancer. Sequenced input: distant non-tumor lung tissue. This chain uses TRBV11-1 with TRBJ2-1, with 8 bases fitting TRBD1. In DNA form, the CDR3 reads TGTGCCAGCAGTCTACGACAGGGGAGCTCCTACCATGAGCAGTTCTTC. It encodes CASSLRQGSSYHEQFF.